The 20 T cell receptor beta chains in this list originate from one sample, sequenced in a study of sequential checkpoint blockade in melanoma. The treatment here: randomized to nivolumab then ipilimumab (arm A) or the reverse (arm B). Assay used: immunoSEQ multiplex PCR; TCRdb lists only in-frame clones, some missing. The sample includes over 15,000 clones, 65% to 85% of them seen just once. This specimen was CD8+ T cells sorted from blood (inferred from file names), taken from a patient given nivolumab and ipilimumab in sequence. The receptors come from a human donor with melanoma.

The chain carries TRBV10-3 and TRBJ2-1, with 11 bases fitting TRBD2. Germline V gene lookup returns CDR1 ENHRY and CDR2 SYGVKD. With V trimmed by 9 bases and J by 4 bases, 5 bases remained unmatched. CDR3 size: 14 residues. CDR3 in amino acids: CAIRLAGIYNEQFF. The DNA for the CDR3 is TGTGCCATTCGACTAGCGGGAATATACAATGAGCAGTTCTTC.

This clone turned up a few times. The chain links TRBV19 to TRBJ2-5; 7 bases map to TRBD2. Germline V gene lookup returns CDR1 LNHDA and CDR2 SQIVND (reference sequence). Trimming removed 4 bases from V and 5 bases from J; junction bases left unmatched: 13. The CDR3 consists of 16 residues. CDR3 region: CASSKRPGLKAETQYF. In nucleotides, the CDR3 is TGTGCCAGTAGTAAAAGACCGGGACTAAAAGCGGAGACCCAGTACTTC.

The chain links TRBV27 to TRBJ2-2; TRBD2 aligns across 14 bases. This CDR3 has 16 amino acids. Germline V CDR1 and CDR2: MNHEY, SMNVEV (reference sequence). V lost 8 bases to trimming and J lost 7 bases; unmatched junction nucleotides: 9. The CDR3 DNA reads as TGTGCCAGCGGACCGACTAGCGGGGGGGTAAGCGGGGAGCTGTTTTTT. This encodes CASGPTSGGVSGELFF.

A remark on this clone: A read error may account for a junction end that differs from germline. The CDR3 DNA sequence: TGTGCTAGCAGCTTAATCTCTAGCAGCCAAGAGACCCAGTACTTC. Protein sequence: CASSLISSSQETQYF. The chain uses TRBV7-7 and TRBJ2-5, with D possibly matching TRBD2 (5 bases). CDR1 SSHAT and CDR2 FNYEAQ come from the germline V gene (reference sequence). The CDR3 length is 15 residues.

V usage is TRBV7-3 and J usage is TRBJ2-2; D gene uncertain. The CDR3 is 13 residues long. Trimming left V 4 bases short and J 4 bases short, with 7 bases between. CDR1 is SGHTA and CDR2 is FQGTGA in the germline V gene. The DNA of the CDR3 is TGTGCCAGCAGCTCCTCTAGCACCGGGGAGCTGTTTTTT. This codes for CASSSSSTGELFF.

The J gene is TRBJ2-1, the V gene TRBV7-6; 7 positions match TRBD2. CDR1 and CDR2 (germline): SGHVS, FNYEAQ. V trimming: 1 base; J trimming: 0 bases; junction bases outside the gene matches: 3. CDR3 length: 16 residues. CDR3 DNA sequence: TGTGCCAGCAGCTTAGTCGGCGGGAGCTCCTACAATGAGCAGTTCTTC. Its protein product is CASSLVGGSSYNEQFF. Together with reference TRBV7-6 and TRBJ2-1, the CDR3 gives the full variable domain: GAGVSQSPRYKVTKRGQDVALRCDPISGHVSLYWYRQALGQGPEFLTYFNYEAQQDKSGLPNDRFSAERPEGSISTLTIQRTEQRDSAMYRCASSLVGGSSYNEQFFGPGTRLTVL.

A few counts support this clone. J is TRBJ2-7 and V is TRBV29-1; 9 bases match TRBD1. Germline CDR1 reads SQVTM; CDR2 reads ANQGSEA. V was pared by 0 bases and J by 5 bases, with 5 bases of the junction left unmatched. CDR3 length: 14 amino acids. The CDR3 DNA sequence: TGCAGCGTTGAAGAGGGGGACAGGGCCAACGAGCAGTACTTC. Translated, it gives CSVEEGDRANEQYF.

V and J are TRBV4-1 and TRBJ1-2; TRBD1 might be the D (6 bases). The V end was cut by 1 base, the J end by 4 bases, with 13 bases between. Germline lookup yields CDR1 MGHRA and CDR2 YSYEKL. The CDR3 has 15 residues. The CDR3 sequence is CASSQAGGPGYGYTF. The CDR3 DNA follows: TGCGCCAGCAGCCAAGCGGGGGGGCCGGGCTATGGCTACACCTTC.

This clone was detected a few times. V gene TRBV7-2 combines with J gene TRBJ2-1; D gene unclear. The CDR3 totals 12 residues. V was shortened by 1 base and J by 9 bases, with 7 bases between the two germline ends. Germline V CDR1 and CDR2: SGHTA, FQGNSA. The CDR3 region has the DNA TGTGCCAGCAGCTTAGTTTACGGTGAGCAGTTCTTC. Protein product: CASSLVYGEQFF.

This chain connects TRBV7-2 to TRBJ2-7; tentative D call: TRBD1 (6 bases). Germline CDR1 and CDR2: SGHTA and FQGNSA. V shed 2 bases and J shed 7 bases, with 12 bases lying between them. The CDR3 extends over 13 amino acids. The chain's CDR3 is CASSLISQGEQYF. As DNA, the CDR3 is TGTGCCAGCAGCTTAATCTCACAGGGTGAGCAGTACTTC. The complete variable domain, with remaining parts taken from reference TRBV7-2 and TRBJ2-7, reads GAGVSQSPSNKVTEKGKDVELRCDPISGHTALYWYRQSLGQGLEFLIYFQGNSAPDKSGLPSDRFSAERTGGSVSTLTIQRTQQEDSAVYLCASSLISQGEQYFGPGTRLTVT.

The rearrangement uses TRBV9 and TRBJ2-5, with 11 nucleotides matching TRBD2. The ends lost 7 bases at V and 1 base at J; junction bases unmatched: 18. CDR1 and CDR2 (germline): SGDLS, YYNGEE. There are 19 residues in the CDR3. Written as DNA, the CDR3 is TGTGCCAGCGCGTCCCCAAACTCCTTAGCGGGGGGGTTCCAAGAGACCCAGTACTTC. Its protein product is CASASPNSLAGGFQETQYF.

CDR3: CASSLRGAYNEQFF. The CDR3 DNA follows: TGTGCCAGCAGCTTAAGGGGCGCCTACAATGAGCAGTTCTTC. The rearrangement links TRBV7-3 to TRBJ2-1; possible D gene TRBD1, 5 bases. This CDR3 is 14 amino acids long. Trimming shortened V by 1 base and J by 2 bases, and 6 bases separated the two germline ends. The germline V gene encodes CDR1 SGHTA and CDR2 FQGTGA.

The gene calls are TRBV27 and TRBJ1-2; D gene unclear. The germline V gene encodes CDR1 MNHEY and CDR2 SMNVEV (reference sequence). There are 16 residues in the CDR3. V lost 6 bases, J lost 4 bases, and 21 bases lay in between. The CDR3 protein is CASRIVGGQDLYGYTF. DNA for the CDR3: TGTGCCAGCAGAATAGTTGGTGGGCAGGATCTCTATGGCTACACCTTC.

The genes are TRBV5-6 and TRBJ2-7, with 9 bases identical to TRBD1. CDR3 length equals 14 residues. Trimming removed 4 bases from V and 5 bases from J; junction bases left unmatched: 7. From germline, CDR1 is SGHDT and CDR2 YYEEEE. The CDR3 DNA reads TGTGCCAGCAGCCGAGGGACAGGGATCCACGAGCAGTACTTC. Its protein is CASSRGTGIHEQYF.

The gene calls are TRBV7-9 and TRBJ2-2, with 8 bases that match TRBD2. Trimming removed 4 bases from V and 2 bases from J; junction bases left unmatched: 3. In germline, CDR1 is SEHNR, CDR2 FQNEAQ (reference sequence). The CDR3 runs 15 residues. Here the CDR3 DNA reads TGTGCCAGCAGCTCGGGACTAGTTAACACCGGGGAGCTGTTTTTT. It yields the protein CASSSGLVNTGELFF.

A single count supports this clone. V and J are TRBV10-3 and TRBJ2-6; TRBD2 matches at 12 bases. V shed 4 bases and J 0 bases; nucleotides not matched to a gene: 10. Germline assignment: CDR1 ENHRY and CDR2 SYGVKD. CDR3 size: 20 residues. CDR3 residues: CAISVTWTSGAFSGANVLTF. CDR3 coding DNA: TGTGCCATCAGTGTTACCTGGACTAGCGGGGCGTTCTCTGGGGCCAACGTCCTGACTTTC.

By proportion, this clone is large (0.1 to 1%). The rearrangement links TRBV29-1 to TRBJ2-3; 12 positions agree with TRBD2. The germline V gene has CDR1 SQVTM and CDR2 ANQGSEA. The CDR3 extends over 23 amino acids. V lost 0 bases to trimming and J lost 6 bases; unmatched junction nucleotides: 28. CDR3 nucleotides: TGCAGCGTTGAAGATGGGGCAGGGGCGCAGACTAGCGGGAGATTTTACCCCGGGGATACGCAGTATTTT. Translation gives CSVEDGAGAQTSGRFYPGDTQYF.

This clone was counted a single time. This sequence joins TRBV7-9 and TRBJ2-3; 12 bases are shared with TRBD2. V was clipped by 4 bases and J by 3 bases; unmatched bases: 8. Looked up from germline, CDR1 is SEHNR and CDR2 is FQNEAQ (reference sequence). CDR3 length equals 17 residues. CDR3 sequence: CASSSASGRVVTDTQYF. The DNA for the CDR3 is TGTGCCAGCAGCTCGGCTAGCGGGAGGGTTGTTACAGATACGCAGTATTTT. Complete variable domain (other parts from reference TRBV7-9 and TRBJ2-3): DTGVSQNPRHKITKRGQNVTFRCDPISEHNRLYWYRQTLGQGPEFLTYFQNEAQLEKSRLLSDRFSAERPKGSFSTLEIQRTEQGDSAMYLCASSSASGRVVTDTQYFGPGTRLTVL.

The CDR3, as DNA: TGCGCCAGCAGCCAAGAGGGGGCTAGCAATCAGCCCCAGCATTTT. Translation gives CASSQEGASNQPQHF. The rearrangement joins TRBV4-3 to TRBJ1-5, with a tentative D call TRBD1 (6 bases). V dropped 0 bases and J dropped 0 bases, with 6 bases sitting between them. The germline CDR1 and CDR2 sequences are LGHNA and YSLEER. This CDR3 is built from 15 residues.

This clone was seen more than once but under ten times. The V and J genes are TRBV6-5 and TRBJ2-7; 10 nucleotides match TRBD2. After removal of 6 bases from V and 5 bases from J, the junction contained 7 bases not matched to a gene. The length of the CDR3 is 14 residues. Germline V gene lookup returns CDR1 MNHEY and CDR2 SVGAGI. The CDR3, as DNA: TGTGCCAGCAGGATACTAGCGGGACCCAACGAGCAGTACTTC. It translates to CASRILAGPNEQYF.